These 11 T cell receptor beta chains were all obtained from the same sample, sequenced in a study of blood T cell repertoires in COVID-19. Sequencing was performed with immunoSEQ multiplex PCR; in TCRdb, only in-frame clones are kept and a portion is missing. The sample lists 150,000 to 200,000 clones, about 88% seen once, with approximately 6.5% in the top ten. The source material was peripheral blood. These receptors were obtained from a woman older than 75 in a cohort sampled during active or convalescent COVID-19.

The chain uses TRBV7-8 and TRBJ1-5; no reliable D call. V lost 5 bases to trimming and J lost 5 bases, with 19 bases between them. The CDR3 contains 16 residues. Germline CDR1 SGHVS, CDR2 FQNEAQ. CDR3 in amino acids: CASSPFRDILYQPQHF. The CDR3 DNA reads as TGTGCCAGCAGCCCCTTTCGCGACATTCTTTATCAGCCCCAGCATTTT. The full variable domain, rest sourced from reference TRBV7-8 and TRBJ1-5, is GAGVSQSPRYKVAKRGQDVALRCDPISGHVSLFWYQQALGQGPEFLTYFQNEAQLDKSGLPSDRFFAERPEGSVSTLKIQRTQQEDSAVYLCASSPFRDILYQPQHFGDGTRLSIL.

Only one count was recorded for this clone. V gene TRBV6-5 combines with J gene TRBJ2-7, with D perhaps matching TRBD2 (6 bases). The CDR3 consists of 13 residues. Trimming left V 5 bases short and J 1 base short, with 9 bases between. Per the germline V gene, CDR1 is MNHEY and CDR2 is SVGAGI. CDR3 loop: CASSLGGSYEQYF. In DNA, the CDR3 is TGTGCCAGCAGTCTCGGGGGTTCCTACGAGCAGTACTTC.

This sequence joins TRBV6-2 or TRBV6-3 and TRBJ1-5, with 9 bases aligning to TRBD1. Germline V gene lookup returns CDR1 MNHEY and CDR2 SVGEGT. There are 17 residues in the CDR3. V lost 5 bases and J lost 0; bases outside the gene matches: 8. CDR3 loop: CASSAPGQGYSNQPQHF. CDR3 coding DNA: TGTGCCAGCAGTGCGCCGGGACAGGGTTATAGCAATCAGCCCCAGCATTTT.

V usage is TRBV3-1 (or the pseudogene TRBV3-2) and J usage is TRBJ2-5; 9 bases line up with TRBD1. J was trimmed by 4 bases and V by 0 bases; bases with no gene match: 6. Germline CDR1 reads LGHDT; CDR2 reads YNNKEL (reference sequence). The CDR3 totals 16 residues. This chain's CDR3 is CASSQDPGTGRETQYF. Here the CDR3 DNA reads TGTGCCAGCAGCCAAGATCCCGGGACAGGGAGAGAGACCCAGTACTTC.

The sample holds one count of this clone. The rearrangement uses TRBV6-6 and TRBJ2-7, with TRBD2 as a possible D gene (5 bases). This CDR3 contains 12 residues. V shed 2 bases and J shed 7 bases, with 9 bases lying between them. The germline CDR1 and CDR2 sequences are MNHNY and SVGAGI (reference sequence). CDR3 DNA: TGTGCCAGCAGTTACCCGGGAAGGGAGCAGTACTTC. This translates into CASSYPGREQYF.

There are a few counts of this clone. The chain carries TRBV12-3 or TRBV12-4 and TRBJ2-3; D is perhaps TRBD1 (6 bases). The length of the CDR3 is 13 residues. The V gene lost 1 base and the J gene lost 4 bases, with 6 bases spanning the gap. Written as DNA, the CDR3 is TGTGCCAGCAGTTTAGGGACAGCAGATACGCAGTATTTT. This translates into CASSLGTADTQYF.

The chain uses TRBV9 and TRBJ1-6; D not resolved. Trimming pared 0 bases from V and 7 bases from J, leaving 8 bases between. This CDR3 is built from 14 residues. Per germline, CDR1 SGDLS and CDR2 YYNGEE. In DNA, the CDR3 is TGTGCCAGCAGCGTAGCGGTGAGGAATTCACCCCTCCACTTT. Translation gives CASSVAVRNSPLHF.

This clone has a handful of counts. J is TRBJ1-2 and V is TRBV11-2; D is unresolved. Trimming cost V 0 bases and J 5 bases, with 7 bases left between them. CDR1 and CDR2 from the germline V gene are SGHAT and FQNNGV. This CDR3 has 13 residues. CDR3 in amino acids: CASSLDGVYGYTF. The CDR3 DNA follows: TGTGCCAGCAGCTTAGATGGAGTTTATGGCTACACCTTC.

This CDR3 reads CASRPAGAYNEQFF. In DNA form, the CDR3 reads TGCGCCAGCAGGCCAGCGGGGGCCTACAATGAGCAGTTCTTC. The V gene is TRBV10-2, the J gene TRBJ2-1; TRBD2 aligns across 8 bases. Germline V gene data show CDR1 as WSHSY and CDR2 as SAAADI. CDR3 length: 14 residues. V gave up 6 bases and J gave up 2 bases; unmatched junction bases: 3.

In its sample, this clone was seen once. The DNA for the CDR3 is TGTGCCAGCAGCTCGCCGACGGCGGGGGCTTCTGGGGCCCAGTACTTC. It codes for CASSSPTAGASGAQYF. This chain connects TRBV7-2 to TRBJ2-5, with D perhaps matching TRBD2 (7 bases). In germline, CDR1 is SGHTA, CDR2 FQGNSA. The CDR3 has 16 residues. V was trimmed by 4 bases and J by 9 bases, leaving 24 bases between them.

The chain links TRBV5-1 to TRBJ2-1; D remains unclear. Trimming took off 5 bases at V and 5 bases at J, with 5 bases between the two ends. The CDR3 has 11 amino acids. Per germline, CDR1 SGHRS and CDR2 YFSETQ. CDR3 region: CASRFDNEQFF. The CDR3 DNA is TGCGCCAGCAGATTCGACAATGAGCAGTTCTTC.